This TCR beta chain was obtained from a study of blood T cell repertoires in COVID-19. Study at large: Acute-phase and convalescent COVID-19 samples originated in the United States, Italy and Spain. The analysed material was cDNA or gDNA that came from T cells, B-cell-depleted T cells, or PBMCs.

Data came from immunoSEQ multiplex PCR; TCRdb stores just in-frame clones and leaves some out. The sample shows about 55,000 clones, roughly 87% of them seen only once. With 5 bases removed from V and 4 bases from J, the gap between germline ends came to 15 bases. Germline V gene data show CDR1 as KGHSY and CDR2 as FQNENV. CDR3 length: 15 residues. The origin of this receptor is a human donor with active COVID-19. The donor label of this sample is uncertain. Sequencing was performed on peripheral blood. The rearrangement links TRBV16 to TRBJ1-5, with D maybe TRBD1 (5 bases). As DNA, the CDR3 is TGTGCCAGCAGCGATTTTACGGGGGTTAATCAGCCCCAGCATTTT. The encoded protein is CASSDFTGVNQPQHF.